Listed below are T cell receptor beta chains from one sample, sequenced in a study of cytomegalovirus exposure and HLA in healthy donors. The table came from immunoSEQ multiplex PCR; TCRdb's copy has only in-frame clones and leaves some out. The sample includes 130,000 or so clones. Sequenced input: PBMCs. These receptors were collected from a woman aged 60-70 years in good health and CMV-seronegative. Each CDR3 is given with its conserved first and last residue. The D gene is left open where the match is weak.

>TRBJ1-5|TRBV2|NA
TGTGCCAGCAGTGAATTCGGTGTAGACAATCAGCCCCAGCATTTT
CASSEFGVDNQPQHF
>TRBJ2-7|TRBV19|NA
TGTGCCAGTAGTATAGGGACAGCCTACGAGCAGTACTTC
CASSIGTAYEQYF
>TRBJ2-7|TRBV2|NA
TGTGCCAGCAGTCCTTACTACGAGCAGTACTTC
CASSPYYEQYF
>TRBJ1-3|TRBV6-5|TRBD1
TGTGCCAGCAGTCCCGGACAGGGGGGCACCATATATTTT
CASSPGQGGTIYF
>TRBJ2-7|TRBV7-9|NA
TGTGCCAGCAGCTTACGGTACGAGCAGTACTTC
CASSLRYEQYF
>TRBJ2-1|TRBV14|NA
TGTGCCAGCAGTCAGGCAGGTCTTCAGTTCTTC
CASSQAGLQFF
>TRBJ2-5|TRBV4-1|TRBD2
TGCGCCAGCAGCCACCCTGGGACTAGCGGGAGTGAGAGGACAGAGACCCAGTACTTC
CASSHPGTSGSERTETQYF
>TRBJ2-2|TRBV18|NA
TGTGCCAGCTCACCATCCTACCGGGGGTCGGCCGGGGAGCTGTTTTTT
CASSPSYRGSAGELFF
>TRBJ2-7|TRBV11-2|NA
TGTGCCAGTAGTCCTCCGTCAAGCAGGGGCAACTACGAGCAGTACTTC
CASSPPSSRGNYEQYF
>TRBJ2-1|TRBV5-8|TRBD2
TGTGCCAGCAGCACAAATAGCGGGGGATACAATGAGCAGTTCTTC
CASSTNSGGYNEQFF
>TRBJ2-3|TRBV6-1|NA
TGTGCCAGCAGTGTCCCCACCTGGGACACCACTAGCACAGATACGCAGTATTTT
CASSVPTWDTTSTDTQYF
>TRBJ2-3|TRBV6-1|NA
TGTGCCAGCAGTGGCCAGATCTCCCCCACAGATACGCAGTATTTT
CASSGQISPTDTQYF
>TRBJ1-1|TRBV6-5|TRBD1
TGTGCCAGCAGATTACCCGGACAGGGGGGAACTGAAGCTTTCTTT
CASRLPGQGGTEAFF
>TRBJ1-4|TRBV7-6|TRBD1
TGTGCCAGCAGCTTAGGACACAGGGGCGGAGGAGAAAAACTGTTTTTT
CASSLGHRGGGEKLFF
>TRBJ2-5|TRBV4-1|TRBD2
TGCGCCAGCAGCCAAGCTAGCGGGGGATCGAGGGCTGTGGCCCAGTACTTC
CASSQASGGSRAVAQYF
>TRBJ2-7|TRBV5-1|NA
TGCGCCAGCAGCAGACGGAGCGAGGGTACCGAGCAGTACTTC
CASSRRSEGTEQYF
>TRBJ1-6|TRBV10-1|NA
TGCGCCAGCAGTGAGACAGTGTCAACTTCACCCCTCCACTTT
CASSETVSTSPLHF
>TRBJ1-1|TRBV6-1|NA
TGTGCCAGCAGTGGCCAAATGAGTATTCAATCTGAAGCTTTCTTT
CASSGQMSIQSEAFF
>TRBJ1-5|TRBV4-2|NA
TGTGCCAGCAGCCAAGATGTGGGGCGCGGTCAGCCCCAGCATTTT
CASSQDVGRGQPQHF
>TRBJ1-1|TRBV2|NA
TGTGCCAGCAGGCTGGTCGACAGAGCTTTCTTT
CASRLVDRAFF
>TRBJ2-1|TRBV27|TRBD2
TGTGCCAGCAGCCTAGCGGAGAGCTCCTACAATGAGCAGTTCTTC
CASSLAESSYNEQFF
>TRBJ1-4|TRBV18|NA
TGTGCCAGCTCCCAGGACGGGAATAATGAAAAACTGTTTTTT
CASSQDGNNEKLFF
>TRBJ2-1|TRBV7-3|TRBD2
TGTGCCAGCAGCCGGAGCGGGGGGTTGGGGTACAATGAGCAGTTCTTC
CASSRSGGLGYNEQFF
>TRBJ1-1|TRBV4-1|TRBD1
TGCGCCAGCAGCCAGGGACAGGGGGTGAACACTGAAGCTTTCTTT
CASSQGQGVNTEAFF
>TRBJ2-7|TRBV19|NA
TGTGCCAGTAGGGGGGCCTTCTACGAGCAGTACTTC
CASRGAFYEQYF
>TRBJ2-3|TRBV6-5|NA
TGTGCCAGCAGTTACATGGGACACATCACAGATACGCAGTATTTT
CASSYMGHITDTQYF